This passage covers 2 T cell receptor beta chains from one sample sequenced in a study of graft-versus-host responses after intestinal transplantation. This table comes from immunoSEQ multiplex PCR, and its TCRdb copy is limited to in-frame clones, with some not included. The profile shows 85,000 to 90,000 clones, about nine tenths of them singletons. These receptors have no identified antigens. The source material was unstimulated CD4+ T cells sorted from spleen or lymph node cells, sampled before intestinal transplant. The receptors originated from a human donor who received an intestinal transplant.

V and J are TRBV5-1 and TRBJ1-3; tentative D call: TRBD1 (6 bases). There are 16 residues in the CDR3. The V gene's germline CDR1 is SGHRS and CDR2 YFSETQ. The V and J ends lost 4 bases and 0 bases respectively, with 14 bases between them. The CDR3 DNA follows: TGCGCCAGCAGCGCCCAACAGGGCCTCTCTGGAAACACCATATATTTT. Protein sequence: CASSAQQGLSGNTIYF.

This chain connects TRBV5-1 to TRBJ2-1, with TRBD1 matching over 8 bases. The CDR3 spans 13 residues. Germline CDR1 is SGHRS and CDR2 is YFSETQ. After removal of 3 bases from V and 8 bases from J, the junction contained 4 bases not matched to a gene. DNA of the CDR3: TGCGCCAGCAGCTCGGACAGGGCCGATGAGCAGTTCTTC. Amino acids: CASSSDRADEQFF. Full variable domain (remainder filled in from reference TRBV5-1 and TRBJ2-1): KAGVTQTPRYLIKTRGQQVTLSCSPISGHRSVSWYQQTPGQGLQFLFEYFSETQRNKGNFPGRFSGRQFSNSRSEMNVSTLELGDSALYLCASSSDRADEQFFGPGTRLTVL.